This T cell receptor (beta chain) was sequenced during a study of identifying expanded T cells in peripheral blood. During the collection period, no donor immune events like infections were recorded. The study's findings and limits: Technical replicates showed around 1.2 changed clones; approximately 2 weeks 15 to 20; four weeks 19. Across healthy donors, higher total template counts meant significantly greater approximately two-week count variance.

Assay: immunoSEQ multiplex PCR; the TCRdb copy retains only in-frame clones and omits some. The table includes about 80,000 clones, 70% to 90% detected once. Germline lookup yields CDR1 SGHRS and CDR2 YFSETQ. V lost 0 bases and J lost 0, with 7 bases in between. The CDR3 totals 16 residues. On this clone itself: The antigen is unknown.

The chain is built from TRBV5-1 and TRBJ1-6; D remains ambiguous. This TCR derives from a person between 18 and 75 years old in good health. Sequencing was done on a sample of blood. The CDR3 region is CASSLVGISYNSPLHF. The CDR3, as DNA: TGCGCCAGCAGCTTGGTGGGGATCTCCTATAATTCACCCCTCCACTTT. Full variable domain (outside the CDR3, taken from reference TRBV5-1 and TRBJ1-6): KAGVTQTPRYLIKTRGQQVTLSCSPISGHRSVSWYQQTPGQGLQFLFEYFSETQRNKGNFPGRFSGRQFSNSRSEMNVSTLELGDSALYLCASSLVGISYNSPLHFGNGTRLTVT.